What follows is one TCR beta chain and its context. Antigen: not known. Treatment denoted: roughly ten-day PBMC culture with coronavirus spike peptide pools or control peptides (ViraFEST assay). This entry comes from a study of vaccination and CD4 T cells after COVID-19. With the Oncomine TCR Beta short-read assay, DNA from cultured CD4+ T cells was sequenced. TCRdb re-analysed the PCR reads in MiXCR, keeping a single row per CDR3 protein. The sample has about 20,000 distinct CDR3 sequences, 66% seen once; the top ten hold 3.5% to 4.5%. The trim removed 2 bases at V and 1 base at J, leaving 5 bases unmatched. The V gene's germline CDR1 is SGHNT and CDR2 YYREEE (reference sequence). This CDR3 comprises 17 residues.

The sequenced material came from CD4+ T cells from blood, cultured in vitro. The clonotype originates from a human donor who had recovered from COVID-19. V and J are TRBV5-4 and TRBJ2-2, with 10 bases aligning to TRBD2. The CDR3 spells CASSLGLAERNTGELFF. CDR3 nucleotides: TGTGCCAGCAGCTTAGGACTAGCGGAACGGAACACCGGGGAGCTGTTTTTT.